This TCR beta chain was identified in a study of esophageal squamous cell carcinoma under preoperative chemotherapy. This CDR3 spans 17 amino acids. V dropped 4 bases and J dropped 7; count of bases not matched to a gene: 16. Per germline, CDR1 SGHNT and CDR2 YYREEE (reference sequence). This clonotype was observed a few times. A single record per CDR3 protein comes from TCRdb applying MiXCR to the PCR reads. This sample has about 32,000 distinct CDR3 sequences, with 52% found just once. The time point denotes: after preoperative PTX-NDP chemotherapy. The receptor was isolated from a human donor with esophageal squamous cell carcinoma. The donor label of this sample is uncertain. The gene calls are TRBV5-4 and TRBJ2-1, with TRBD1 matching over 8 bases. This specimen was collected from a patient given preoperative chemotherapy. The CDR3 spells CASSPQPQGAPINEQFF. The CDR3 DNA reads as TGTGCCAGCAGCCCTCAACCCCAGGGGGCTCCCATTAATGAGCAGTTCTTC.